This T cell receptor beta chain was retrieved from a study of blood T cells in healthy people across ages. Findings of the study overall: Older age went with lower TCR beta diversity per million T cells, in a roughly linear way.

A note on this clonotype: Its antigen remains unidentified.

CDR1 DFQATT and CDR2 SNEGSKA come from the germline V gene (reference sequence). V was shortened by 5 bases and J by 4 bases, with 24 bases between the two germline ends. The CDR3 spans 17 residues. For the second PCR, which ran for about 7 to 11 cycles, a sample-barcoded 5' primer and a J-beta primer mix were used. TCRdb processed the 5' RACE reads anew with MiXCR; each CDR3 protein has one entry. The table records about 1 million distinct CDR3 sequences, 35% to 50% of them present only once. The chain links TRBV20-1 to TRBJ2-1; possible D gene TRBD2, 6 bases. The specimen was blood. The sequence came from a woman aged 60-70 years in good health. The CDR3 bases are TGCAGTGCTGCGACCCGGGGCAGTCGCGGGGATTACAATGAGCAGTTCTTC. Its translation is CSAATRGSRGDYNEQFF.